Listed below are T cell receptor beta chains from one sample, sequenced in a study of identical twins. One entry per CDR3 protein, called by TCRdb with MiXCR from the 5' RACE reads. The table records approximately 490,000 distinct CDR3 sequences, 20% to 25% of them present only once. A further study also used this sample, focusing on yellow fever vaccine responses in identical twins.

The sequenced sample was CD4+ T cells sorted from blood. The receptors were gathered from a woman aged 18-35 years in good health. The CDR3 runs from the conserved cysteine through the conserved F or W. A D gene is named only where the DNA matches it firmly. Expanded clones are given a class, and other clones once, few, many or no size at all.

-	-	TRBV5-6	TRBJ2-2	TGTGCCATCAGCCCCGCCGGCGGGGTCCGGGAGCTGTTTTTT	CAISPAGGVRELFF
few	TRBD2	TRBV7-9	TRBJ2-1	TGTGCCAGCAGTCGCCTTAGCGGGAGCGCTCTCGAAGAGCAGTTCTTC	CASSRLSGSALEEQFF
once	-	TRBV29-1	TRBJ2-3	TGCAGCGGGCAGCTTGATACGCAGTATTTT	CSGQLDTQYF
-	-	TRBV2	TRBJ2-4	TGTGCCAGCAGCCTCCGGGACGGGAAAAACATTCAGTACTTC	CASSLRDGKNIQYF
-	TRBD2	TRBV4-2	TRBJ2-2	TGTGCCAGCAGCCAAATGGTCACTAGCGGGACGGGCGGGGAGCTGTTTTTT	CASSQMVTSGTGGELFF
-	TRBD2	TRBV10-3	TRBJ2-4	TGTGCCATCAGTGAGTCAGGACTAGCGGGAGTTGCCAAAAACATTCAGTACTTC	CAISESGLAGVAKNIQYF
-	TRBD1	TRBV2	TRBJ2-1	TGTGCCAGCAGTGTTCGGGACAGGGACCAATCGTATGAGCAGTTCTTC	CASSVRDRDQSYEQFF
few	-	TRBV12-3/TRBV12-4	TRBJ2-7	TGTGCCAGCAGCCCTACAGGGTCCAGGTACGAGCAGTACTTC	CASSPTGSRYEQYF
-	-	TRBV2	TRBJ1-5	TGTGCCAGCAGCGAAGGGACTCCACTCAATCAGCCCCAGCATTTT	CASSEGTPLNQPQHF
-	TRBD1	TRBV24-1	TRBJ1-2	TGTGCCACCAGTGATCGCACAGGGGGCGCAGACTATGGCTACACCTTC	CATSDRTGGADYGYTF
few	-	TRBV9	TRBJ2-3	TGTGCCAGCAGCGTAGATACTAGGACGGGCACAGATACGCAGTATTTT	CASSVDTRTGTDTQYF
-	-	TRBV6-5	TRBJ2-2	TGTGCCAGCAGTTACTCGAAGGGCAGTCAAGGGACCGGGGAGCTGTTTTTT	CASSYSKGSQGTGELFF
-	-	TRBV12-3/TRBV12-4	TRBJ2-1	TGTGCCAGCAGTTTTGGGGACTCCTCCTACAATGAGCAGTTCTTC	CASSFGDSSYNEQFF
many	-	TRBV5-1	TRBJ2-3	TGCGCCAGCAGCTCACTAGTTGCAGATACGCAGTATTTT	CASSSLVADTQYF
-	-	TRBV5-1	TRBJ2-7	TGCGCCAGCAGTCGGGAACCACTCCCCTACGAGCAGTACTTC	CASSREPLPYEQYF
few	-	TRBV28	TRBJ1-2	TGTGCCAGCAGTTTATCCCGGGCCGGGGTGGGCTACACCTTC	CASSLSRAGVGYTF
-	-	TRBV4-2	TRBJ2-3	TGTGCCAGCAGCCAAGATGTCCAAGATACGCAGTATTTT	CASSQDVQDTQYF
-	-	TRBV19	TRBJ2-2	TGTGCCAGTAGCCAGACATTGGCATCAGGGGAGCTGTTTTTT	CASSQTLASGELFF
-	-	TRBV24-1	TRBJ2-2	TGTGCCACCAGTGGTGAAGCGGGGGAGCTGTTTTTT	CATSGEAGELFF
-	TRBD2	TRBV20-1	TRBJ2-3	TGCAGTGCTAGAGATCCCGCTAGCGGAAGCACAGATACGCAGTATTTT	CSARDPASGSTDTQYF
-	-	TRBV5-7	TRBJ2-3	TGTGCCAGCAGCTGGGGTCCCGGGACAACCTGCACAGATACGCAGTATTTT	CASSWGPGTTCTDTQYF
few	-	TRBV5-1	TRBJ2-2	TGCGCCAGCAGCGGGGGACACGCGAACACCGGGGAGCTGTTTTTT	CASSGGHANTGELFF
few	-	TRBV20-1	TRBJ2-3	TGCAGTGCTAGAGAACAGAGAACTAGCACAGATACGCAGTATTTT	CSAREQRTSTDTQYF